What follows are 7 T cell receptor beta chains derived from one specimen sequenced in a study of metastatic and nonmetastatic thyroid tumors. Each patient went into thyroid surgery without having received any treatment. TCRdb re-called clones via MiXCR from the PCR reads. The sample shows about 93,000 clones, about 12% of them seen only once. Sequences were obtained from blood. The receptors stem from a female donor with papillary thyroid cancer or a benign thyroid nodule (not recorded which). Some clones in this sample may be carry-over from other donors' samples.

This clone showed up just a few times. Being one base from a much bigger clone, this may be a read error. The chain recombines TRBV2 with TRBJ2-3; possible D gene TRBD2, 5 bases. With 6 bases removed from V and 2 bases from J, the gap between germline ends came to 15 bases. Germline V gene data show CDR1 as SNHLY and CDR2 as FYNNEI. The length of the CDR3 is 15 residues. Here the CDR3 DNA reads TGTGCCAGCAGACCCCAAGCGGTGCTCACAGATACGCAGTATTTT. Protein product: CASRPQAVLTDTQYF.

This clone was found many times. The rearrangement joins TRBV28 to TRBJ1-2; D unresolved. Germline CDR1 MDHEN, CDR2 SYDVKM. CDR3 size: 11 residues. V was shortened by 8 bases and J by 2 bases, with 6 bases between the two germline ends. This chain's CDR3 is CASADNYGYTF. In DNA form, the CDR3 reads TGTGCCAGCGCGGACAACTATGGCTACACCTTC.

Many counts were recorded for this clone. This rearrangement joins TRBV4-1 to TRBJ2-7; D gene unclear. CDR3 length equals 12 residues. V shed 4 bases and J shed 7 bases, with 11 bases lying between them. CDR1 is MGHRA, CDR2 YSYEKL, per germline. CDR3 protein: CASSPNRWEQYF. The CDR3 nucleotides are TGCGCCAGCAGCCCGAATAGGTGGGAGCAGTACTTC.

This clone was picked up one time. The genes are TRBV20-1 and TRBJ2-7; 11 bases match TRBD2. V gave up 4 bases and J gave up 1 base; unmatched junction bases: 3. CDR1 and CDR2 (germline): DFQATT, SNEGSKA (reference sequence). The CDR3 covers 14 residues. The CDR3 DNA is TGCAGTGCTAAGACTAGCGGGAAATCCTACGAGCAGTACTTC. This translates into CSAKTSGKSYEQYF.

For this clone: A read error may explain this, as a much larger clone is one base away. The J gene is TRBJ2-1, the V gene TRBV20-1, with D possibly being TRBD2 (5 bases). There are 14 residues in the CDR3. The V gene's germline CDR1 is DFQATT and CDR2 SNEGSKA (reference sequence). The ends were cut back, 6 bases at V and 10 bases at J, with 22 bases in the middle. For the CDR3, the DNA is TGCAGTGCCATTGGCCGAGCGGTGGGCAGCGAGCAGTTCTTC. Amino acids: CSAIGRAVGSEQFF.

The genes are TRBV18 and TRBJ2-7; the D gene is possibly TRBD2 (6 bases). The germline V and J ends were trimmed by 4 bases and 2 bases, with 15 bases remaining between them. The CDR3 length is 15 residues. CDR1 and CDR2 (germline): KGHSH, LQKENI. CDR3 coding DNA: TGTGCCAGCTCACTGTACGGAGGGTTCGCCTACGAGCAGTACTTC. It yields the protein CASSLYGGFAYEQYF.

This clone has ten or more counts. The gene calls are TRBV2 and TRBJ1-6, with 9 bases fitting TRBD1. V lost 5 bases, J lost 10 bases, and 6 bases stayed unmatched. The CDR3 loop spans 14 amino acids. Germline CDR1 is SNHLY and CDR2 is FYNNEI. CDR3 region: CASSSGTGISPLHF. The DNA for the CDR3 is TGTGCCAGCAGTTCCGGGACAGGGATATCACCCCTCCACTTT.